Listed here are 25 T cell receptor beta chains from one sample, sequenced in a study of T cell changes during pregnancy in multiple sclerosis. Some clones are missing from TCRdb's copy, which holds only in-frame ones; the method was immunoSEQ multiplex PCR. The sample has tens of thousands of clones; about 91% are singletons. Sequences were derived from peripheral blood, sampled after pregnancy. The receptors derive from a female donor with multiple sclerosis, enrolled in a pregnancy study.

The V gene is TRBV2, the J gene TRBJ1-2; D remains ambiguous. CDR3 length equals 14 residues. Trimming cost V 7 bases and J 0 bases, with 12 bases left between them. Germline V gives CDR1 SNHLY, CDR2 FYNNEI. Written as DNA, the CDR3 is TGTGCCAGCAATCTCCAGAATACTAACTATGGCTACACCTTC. Amino acid sequence: CASNLQNTNYGYTF.

The rearrangement joins TRBV4-3 to TRBJ2-3; a weak D match, TRBD1 (6 bases). The germline CDR1 and CDR2 sequences are LGHNA and YSLEER. This CDR3 has 16 residues. V gave up 2 bases and J gave up 3 bases, with 15 bases separating them. In nucleotides, the CDR3 is TGCGCCAGCAGCCAATCCAGAACAGGGAAGACAGATACGCAGTATTTT. It translates to CASSQSRTGKTDTQYF.

The chain recombines TRBV4-2 with TRBJ1-2; 7 nucleotides line up with TRBD1. This CDR3 has 17 amino acids. The germline CDR1 and CDR2 sequences are LGHNA and YNFKEQ. V shed 0 bases, J shed 3 bases, and the junction held 10 bases outside the gene matches. CDR3 sequence: CASSQDEGAGVYYGYTF. For the CDR3, the DNA is TGTGCCAGCAGCCAAGATGAGGGGGCCGGCGTATACTATGGCTACACCTTC.

V is TRBV7-6 and J is TRBJ2-5, with TRBD2 identical over 7 bases. This CDR3 comprises 13 residues. Unmatched junction bases numbered 3, after V lost 2 bases and J lost 6 bases. Germline CDR1 is SGHVS and CDR2 is FNYEAQ. The CDR3 here is CASSLSGGKTQYF. The CDR3 nucleotides read TGTGCCAGCAGCTTATCGGGGGGAAAGACCCAGTACTTC.

This clone has more than one count but fewer than ten. The chain couples TRBV7-8 to TRBJ1-5, with TRBD1 matching 11 bases. Germline values: CDR1 SGHVS, CDR2 FQNEAQ. This CDR3 region has 15 residues. V gave up 6 bases and J gave up 4 bases; unmatched junction bases: 5. The CDR3 loop reads CASSLGQGDNQPQHF. The CDR3 coding sequence is TGTGCCAGCAGTCTGGGACAGGGGGATAATCAGCCCCAGCATTTT.

V and J are TRBV4-1 and TRBJ1-5; 8 bases align to TRBD1. This CDR3 comprises 15 residues. V lost 0 bases, J lost 6 bases, and 4 bases stayed unmatched. Germline CDR1 MGHRA, CDR2 YSYEKL. CDR3 region: CASSQDLDRVQPQHF. CDR3 DNA: TGCGCCAGCAGCCAAGATTTGGACAGGGTTCAGCCCCAGCATTTT.

This clone was observed a single time. The chain is built from TRBV5-4 and TRBJ2-3; D gene ambiguous. The V gene lost 0 bases and the J gene lost 0 bases, with 14 bases spanning the gap. This CDR3 has 17 amino acids. In germline, CDR1 is SGHNT, CDR2 YYREEE (reference sequence). In nucleotides, the CDR3 is TGTGCCAGCAGCTTGGATGGTTCCCGGTTAAGCACAGATACGCAGTATTTT. Encoded protein: CASSLDGSRLSTDTQYF.

The V and J genes are TRBV14 and TRBJ1-2; D may be TRBD1 (5 bases). CDR3 size: 15 residues. The V gene's germline CDR1 is SGHDN and CDR2 FVKESK. Trimming stripped 4 bases from V and 0 bases from J, with 12 bases between. This CDR3 is CASSLMGGANYGYTF. CDR3 nucleotides: TGTGCCAGCAGCCTTATGGGGGGGGCTAACTATGGCTACACCTTC.

The chain links TRBV2 to TRBJ2-1; TRBD2 agrees at 9 bases. The J segment lost 8 bases and the V segment lost 4 bases, leaving 12 bases of the junction unmatched. This CDR3 is 16 amino acids long. Germline CDR1 is SNHLY and CDR2 is FYNNEI. The DNA for the CDR3 is TGTGCCAGCAGTGCCCTCCTAGCGGGGAGTTCGGATGAGCAGTTCTTC. It translates to CASSALLAGSSDEQFF.

This sequence joins TRBV4-2 and TRBJ2-7; maybe TRBD1 (5 bases). This CDR3 comprises 18 residues. With 0 bases removed from V and 0 bases from J, the gap between germline ends came to 18 bases. CDR1 is LGHNA and CDR2 is YNFKEQ in the germline V gene. The CDR3 loop reads CASSQDPLSRVTSYEQYF. The CDR3, as DNA: TGTGCCAGCAGCCAAGACCCACTGTCCAGGGTTACCTCCTACGAGCAGTACTTC.

The chain is built from TRBV7-3 and TRBJ2-3; possibly TRBD2 for D (5 bases). This CDR3 has 14 residues. Germline lookup yields CDR1 SGHTA and CDR2 FQGTGA. The V end lost 5 bases, the J end lost 1 base, and 10 bases lay between the germline ends. CDR3 DNA: TGTGCCAGCAGCCCGGACGGGGGCACAGATACGCAGTATTTT. This gives the protein CASSPDGGTDTQYF.

The chain recombines TRBV18 with TRBJ1-5, with D hard to call. The CDR3 has 14 amino acids. Trimming removed 3 bases from V and 4 bases from J, with 10 bases in between. The V gene's germline CDR1 is KGHSH and CDR2 LQKENI. The CDR3 nucleotides are TGTGCCAGCTCACCCAGCGCACGGAATCAGCCCCAGCATTTT. Its protein product is CASSPSARNQPQHF.

This sequence joins TRBV12-5 and TRBJ2-7; perhaps TRBD1 as D (6 bases). V was shortened by 1 base and J by 3 bases, with 22 bases between the two germline ends. Germline V lookup: CDR1 LGHNT, CDR2 FRNRAP. The CDR3 runs to 18 residues. CDR3 sequence reads: CASGLGQQGTDLGYEQYF. CDR3 coding DNA: TGTGCTAGTGGTTTGGGTCAACAGGGAACTGACTTGGGCTACGAGCAGTACTTC.

The chain recombines TRBV6-1 with TRBJ1-2; D gene uncertain. The V gene lost 8 bases and the J gene lost 8 bases, with 15 bases spanning the gap. The CDR3 is 12 amino acids. The germline V gene encodes CDR1 MNHNS and CDR2 SASEGT. The CDR3 loop is CASSTLSRGYTF. Here the CDR3 DNA reads TGTGCCAGCTCCACCCTATCCCGCGGCTACACCTTC.

This chain uses TRBV10-3 with TRBJ2-2; a weak D match, TRBD2 (5 bases). The germline CDR1 and CDR2 sequences are ENHRY and SYGVKD. This CDR3 contains 16 residues. V was clipped by 0 bases and J by 2 bases, with 10 bases between them. The CDR3 region is CAISESRTGNTGELFF. The DNA of the CDR3 is TGTGCCATCAGTGAGTCGAGAACGGGAAACACCGGGGAGCTGTTTTTT.

The chain employs TRBV7-2 and TRBJ2-1; 11 positions match TRBD2. V shed 5 bases, J shed 4 bases, and the junction held 10 bases outside the gene matches. The CDR3 contains 17 residues. Germline CDR1 is SGHTA and CDR2 is FQGNSA. The CDR3 DNA follows: TGTGCCAGCAGCCCCCCGTCCGGGACTAGCGGATACAATGAGCAGTTCTTC. Protein: CASSPPSGTSGYNEQFF.

This clone was seen a handful of times. J is TRBJ2-1 and V is TRBV2, with 12 positions matching TRBD2. V dropped 4 bases and J dropped 4; count of bases not matched to a gene: 2. The CDR3 consists of 15 residues. Germline V CDR1 and CDR2: SNHLY, FYNNEI. The CDR3 sequence: CASSVTSGGYNEQFF. The DNA for the CDR3 is TGTGCCAGCAGTGTGACTAGCGGGGGTTACAATGAGCAGTTCTTC.

This clone showed up just a few times. V usage is TRBV5-4 and J usage is TRBJ1-1; D ambiguous. The CDR3 sequence is 18 residues long. Deletions cut 0 bases from V and 0 bases from J, with 18 bases between. Germline CDR1 reads SGHNT; CDR2 reads YYREEE (reference sequence). The CDR3 DNA reads TGTGCCAGCAGCTTGGATCTAGGCAGAAGCTCCATGAACACTGAAGCTTTCTTT. Residues: CASSLDLGRSSMNTEAFF.

The gene calls are TRBV5-6 and TRBJ2-1; the match to TRBD2 covers 12 bases. Germline V gene lookup returns CDR1 SGHDT and CDR2 YYEEEE. V shed 4 bases and J 7 bases; nucleotides not matched to a gene: 9. CDR3 size: 16 residues. CDR3 nucleotides: TGTGCCAGCAGCCCCCCGACTAGCGGGAGTCGAAATGAGCAGTTCTTC. Amino acids: CASSPPTSGSRNEQFF.

This rearrangement joins TRBV28 to TRBJ2-7; D ambiguous. Germline V CDR1 and CDR2: MDHEN, SYDVKM. Trimming pared 6 bases from V and 2 bases from J, leaving 8 bases between. The CDR3 has 12 residues. The CDR3 sequence is CASRAEAYEQYF. The CDR3 DNA sequence: TGTGCCAGCAGGGCCGAGGCCTACGAGCAGTACTTC.

V gene TRBV7-9 combines with J gene TRBJ2-7, with a weak D call TRBD2 (6 bases). Trimming took off 3 bases at V and 2 bases at J, with 8 bases between the two ends. The CDR3 runs 13 residues. Germline V lookup: CDR1 SEHNR, CDR2 FQNEAQ (reference sequence). The CDR3 is CASSFPGAYEQYF. As DNA, the CDR3 is TGTGCCAGCAGCTTTCCGGGAGCCTACGAGCAGTACTTC.

This clone appeared once. This sequence joins TRBV5-4 and TRBJ2-1; 14 bases line up with TRBD2. Trimming took 2 bases from V and 3 from J; bases not matched to a gene: 4. The CDR3 loop spans 17 amino acids. CDR1 is SGHNT, CDR2 YYREEE, per germline (reference sequence). For the CDR3, the DNA is TGTGCCAGCAGCTTTTGGACTAGCGGGAGGAGCTACAATGAGCAGTTCTTC. It encodes CASSFWTSGRSYNEQFF.

The chain uses TRBV4-1 and TRBJ2-7; TRBD2 aligns across 10 bases. The CDR3 is made up of 17 amino acids. Germline-derived CDR1 and CDR2 are MGHRA and YSYEKL. With V trimmed by 0 bases and J by 4 bases, 9 bases remained unmatched. In DNA, the CDR3 is TGCGCCAGCAGCCAAGATCATGAAGCGGGAGGGCTGTACGAGCAGTACTTC. It specifies CASSQDHEAGGLYEQYF.

V gene TRBV14 combines with J gene TRBJ1-1, with D uncertain. The CDR3 is 13 amino acids. Germline V CDR1 and CDR2: SGHDN, FVKESK. V lost 4 bases and J lost 11, with 17 bases in between. This chain's CDR3 is CASSPGRPGGAFF. CDR3 in DNA: TGTGCCAGCAGCCCCGGACGCCCTGGAGGGGCTTTCTTT.

V gene TRBV10-1 combines with J gene TRBJ2-7, with D perhaps matching TRBD2 (6 bases). V lost 4 bases, J lost 2 bases, and 12 bases lay in between. Germline values: CDR1 WNHNN, CDR2 SYGVQD (reference sequence). CDR3 length: 14 amino acids. The CDR3 spells CASSALGGTYEQYF. CDR3 sequence (DNA): TGCGCCAGCAGTGCCCTTGGGGGGACCTACGAGCAGTACTTC.